The following is a T cell receptor beta chain sequence with its context. Its matching antigen is unknown. Included in the TCR beta cDNA libraries were unique molecular identifiers. TCRdb redid the calling of the PCR reads with MiXCR, one entry per CDR3 protein. The sample lists 700,000 to 800,000 distinct CDR3 sequences, 25% to 30% occurring once. The data were obtained in a study of post-analysis software for immune sequencing data. The study, taken as a whole, reports: Among multiple sclerosis patients, normalized Chao1 diversity was significantly below that of controls. Included in a set of five TRBV segments more frequent in patients than controls were TRBV5-6, TRBV5-1 and TRBV20-1.

Trimming removed 4 bases from V and 6 bases from J; junction bases left unmatched: 10. This CDR3 region has 16 residues. Germline V lookup: CDR1 SGHRS, CDR2 YFSETQ. V is TRBV5-1 and J is TRBJ2-1; 10 bases map to TRBD1. Sequences were obtained from blood. This clonotype was obtained from a girl aged 5-17 years with multiple sclerosis. The CDR3 protein is CASSPPGTGALNEQFF. The CDR3 region has the DNA TGCGCCAGCAGCCCCCCCGGGACAGGGGCCCTCAATGAGCAGTTCTTC.